This entry features one T cell receptor (beta chain) sequence. What it binds is unknown. Points from the study as a whole: The TCR gene usage of tumor memory CD4+ T cells clustered together with blood and lymph node memory CD4+ cells and with lymph node naive CD4+ cells. Tumor Treg TCRs overlapped most with tumor naive CD4+ cells.

Germline assignment: CDR1 SGHRS and CDR2 YFSETQ. The CDR3 length is 16 residues. V shed 0 bases and J shed 3 bases, with 14 bases lying between them. Purified naive CD4+ T cells were depleted of CD25+ Tregs. MiXCR, applied by TCRdb to the 5' RACE reads, yields one record per CDR3 protein. The sample lists over 50,000 distinct CDR3 sequences; over 20% were seen once. The sequence was collected from a female donor with breast cancer. The genes are TRBV5-1 and TRBJ2-3, with TRBD2 as a possible D gene (6 bases). The material sequenced was tumor-infiltrating naive CD4+ T cells sorted from the breast tumor. The sample's subset: naive CD4+ T cells, CD4+CD45RA+CD25-. CDR3 sequence (DNA): TGCGCCAGCAGCTTGGTTCCGGGAGTAAGGACAGATACGCAGTATTTT. Translated, it gives CASSLVPGVRTDTQYF.